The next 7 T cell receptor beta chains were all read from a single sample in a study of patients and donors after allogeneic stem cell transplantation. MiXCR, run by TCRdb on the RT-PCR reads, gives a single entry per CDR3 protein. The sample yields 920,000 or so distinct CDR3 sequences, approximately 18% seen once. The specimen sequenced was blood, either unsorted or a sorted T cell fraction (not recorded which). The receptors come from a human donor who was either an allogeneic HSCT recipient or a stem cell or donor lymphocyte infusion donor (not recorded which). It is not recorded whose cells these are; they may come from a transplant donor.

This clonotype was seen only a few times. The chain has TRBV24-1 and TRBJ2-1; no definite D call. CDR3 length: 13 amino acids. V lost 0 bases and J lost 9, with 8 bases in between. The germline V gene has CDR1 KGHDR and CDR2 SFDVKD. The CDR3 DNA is TGTGCCACCAGTGATTTGCGCTATCGTGAGCAGTTCTTC. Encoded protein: CATSDLRYREQFF.

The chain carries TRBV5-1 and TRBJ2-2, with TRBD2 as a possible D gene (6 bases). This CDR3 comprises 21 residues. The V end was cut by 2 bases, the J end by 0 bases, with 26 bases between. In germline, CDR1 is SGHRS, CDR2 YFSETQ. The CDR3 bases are TGCGCCAGCAGCTTCCTCGCGGGGTTGGGTTCGGGAATAACGAACACCGGGGAGCTGTTTTTT. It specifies CASSFLAGLGSGITNTGELFF.

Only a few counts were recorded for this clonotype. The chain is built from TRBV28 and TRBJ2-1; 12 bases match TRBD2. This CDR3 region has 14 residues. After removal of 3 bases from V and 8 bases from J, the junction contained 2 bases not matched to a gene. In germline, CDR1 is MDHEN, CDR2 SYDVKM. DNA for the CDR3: TGTGCCAGCAGTTTCCGACTAGCGGGAGATGAGCAGTTCTTC. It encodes CASSFRLAGDEQFF.

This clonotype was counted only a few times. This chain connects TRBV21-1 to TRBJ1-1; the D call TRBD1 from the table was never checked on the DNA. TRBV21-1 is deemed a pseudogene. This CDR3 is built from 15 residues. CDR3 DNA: TGTGCCAGCAGCAAAGGTCAGGGTTGGGACACTGAAGCTTTCTTT. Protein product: CASSKGQGWDTEAFF.

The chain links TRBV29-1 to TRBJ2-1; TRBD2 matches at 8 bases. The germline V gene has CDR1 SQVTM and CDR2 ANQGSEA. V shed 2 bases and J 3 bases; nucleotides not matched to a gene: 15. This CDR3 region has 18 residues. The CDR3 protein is CSVESQREQRGYYNEQFF. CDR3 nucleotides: TGCAGCGTTGAATCCCAGCGGGAGCAACGCGGATACTACAATGAGCAGTTCTTC.

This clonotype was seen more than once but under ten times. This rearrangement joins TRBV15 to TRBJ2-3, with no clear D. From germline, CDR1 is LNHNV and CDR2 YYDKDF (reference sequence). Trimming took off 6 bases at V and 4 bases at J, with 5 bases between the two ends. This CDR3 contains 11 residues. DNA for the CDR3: TGTGCCACCAGTCCGCCAGATACGCAGTATTTT. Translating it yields CATSPPDTQYF.

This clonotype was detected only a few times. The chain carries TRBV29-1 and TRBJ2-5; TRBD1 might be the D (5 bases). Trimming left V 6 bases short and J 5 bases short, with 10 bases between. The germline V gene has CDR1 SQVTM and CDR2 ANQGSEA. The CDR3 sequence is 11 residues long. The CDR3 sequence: CSVDPGETQYF. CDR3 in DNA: TGCAGCGTGGACCCAGGGGAGACCCAGTACTTC.